The clone carrying this T cell receptor (beta chain) was counted between two and nine times. What it recognizes is unknown. Compared with germline, one end of the junction differs, possibly owing to a read error. This sample is drawn from a study of blood T cells in healthy people across ages. Study-wide results and caveats: Diversity was higher, and naive CD4+ cells more numerous, in long-lived donors than in aged donors.

Primed by a sample-barcoded 5' primer and a J-beta primer mix, a second PCR proceeded for about 6 to 11 cycles. TCRdb reanalysed the 5' RACE reads using MiXCR and keeps one entry per CDR3 protein. The profile shows 1.5 million to 1.9 million distinct CDR3 sequences, 35% to 45% of them singletons. Germline V gene lookup returns CDR1 MNHEY and CDR2 SMNVEV (reference sequence). This CDR3 spans 15 amino acids. This sequence joins TRBV27 and TRBJ2-4; TRBD1 is a possible D gene (7 bases). The specimen was blood. The TCR was taken from a woman in her late teens or twenties in good health. The CDR3 sequence: CASSISRRGLDIQYF. In nucleotides, the CDR3 is TGTGCCAGCAGTATATCCAGGAGGGGGCTAGACATTCAGTACTTC.